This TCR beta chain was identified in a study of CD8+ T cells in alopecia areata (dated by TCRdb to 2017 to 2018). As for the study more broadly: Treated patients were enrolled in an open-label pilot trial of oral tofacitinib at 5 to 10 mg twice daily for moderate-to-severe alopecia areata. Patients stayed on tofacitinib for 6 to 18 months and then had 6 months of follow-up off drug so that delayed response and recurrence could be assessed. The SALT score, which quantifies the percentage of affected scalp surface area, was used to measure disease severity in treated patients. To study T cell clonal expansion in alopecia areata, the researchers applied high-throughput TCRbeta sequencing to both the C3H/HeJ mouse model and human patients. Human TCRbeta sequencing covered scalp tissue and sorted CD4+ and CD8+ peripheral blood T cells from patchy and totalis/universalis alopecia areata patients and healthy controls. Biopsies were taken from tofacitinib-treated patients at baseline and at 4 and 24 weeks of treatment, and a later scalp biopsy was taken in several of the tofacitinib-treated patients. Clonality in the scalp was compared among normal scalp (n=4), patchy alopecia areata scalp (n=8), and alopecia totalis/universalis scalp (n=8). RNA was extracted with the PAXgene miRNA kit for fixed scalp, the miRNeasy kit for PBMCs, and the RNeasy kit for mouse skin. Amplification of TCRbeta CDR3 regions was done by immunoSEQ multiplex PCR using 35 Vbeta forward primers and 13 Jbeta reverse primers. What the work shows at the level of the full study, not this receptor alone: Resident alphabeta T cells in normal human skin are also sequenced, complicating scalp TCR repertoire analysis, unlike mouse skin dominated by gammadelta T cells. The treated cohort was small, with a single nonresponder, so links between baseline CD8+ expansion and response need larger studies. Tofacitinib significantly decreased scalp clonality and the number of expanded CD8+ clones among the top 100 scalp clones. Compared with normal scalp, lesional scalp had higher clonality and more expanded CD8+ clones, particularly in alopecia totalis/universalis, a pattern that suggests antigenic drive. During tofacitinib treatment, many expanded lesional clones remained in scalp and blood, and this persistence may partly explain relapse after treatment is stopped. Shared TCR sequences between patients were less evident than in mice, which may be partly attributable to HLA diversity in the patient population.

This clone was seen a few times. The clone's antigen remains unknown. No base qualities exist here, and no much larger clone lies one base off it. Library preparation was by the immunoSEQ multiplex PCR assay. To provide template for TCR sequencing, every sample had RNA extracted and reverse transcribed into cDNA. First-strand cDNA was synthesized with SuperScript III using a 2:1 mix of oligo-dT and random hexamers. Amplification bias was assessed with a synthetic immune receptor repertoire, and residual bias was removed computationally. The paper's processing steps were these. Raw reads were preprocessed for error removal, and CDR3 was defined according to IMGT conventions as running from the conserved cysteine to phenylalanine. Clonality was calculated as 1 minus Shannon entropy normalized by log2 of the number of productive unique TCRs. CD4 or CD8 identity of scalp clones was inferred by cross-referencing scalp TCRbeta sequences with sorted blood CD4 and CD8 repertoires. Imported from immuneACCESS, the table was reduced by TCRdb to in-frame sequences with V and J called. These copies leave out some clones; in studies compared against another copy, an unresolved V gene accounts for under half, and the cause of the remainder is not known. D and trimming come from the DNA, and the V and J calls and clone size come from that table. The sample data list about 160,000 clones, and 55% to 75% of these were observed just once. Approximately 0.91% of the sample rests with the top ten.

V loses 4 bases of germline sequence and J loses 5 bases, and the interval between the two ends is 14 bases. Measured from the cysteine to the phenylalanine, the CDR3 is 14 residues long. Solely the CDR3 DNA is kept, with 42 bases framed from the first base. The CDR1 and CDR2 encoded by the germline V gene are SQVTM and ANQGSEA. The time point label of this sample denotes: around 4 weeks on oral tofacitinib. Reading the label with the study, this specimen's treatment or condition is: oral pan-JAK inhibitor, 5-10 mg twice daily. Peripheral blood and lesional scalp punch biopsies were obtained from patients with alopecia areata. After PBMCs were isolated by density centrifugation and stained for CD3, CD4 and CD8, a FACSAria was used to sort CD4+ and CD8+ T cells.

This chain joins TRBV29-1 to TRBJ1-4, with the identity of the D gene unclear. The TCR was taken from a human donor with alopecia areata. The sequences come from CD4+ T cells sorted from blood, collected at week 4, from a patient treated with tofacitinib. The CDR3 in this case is CSVGYSGSNEKLFF. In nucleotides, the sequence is TGCAGCGTTGGATATTCGGGGTCGAATGAAAAACTGTTTTTT.